This record covers a single T cell receptor (beta chain). Its specificity is unknown. The CDR3 length is 16 residues. Germline lookup yields CDR1 SGHRS and CDR2 YFSETQ. V trimming: 4 bases; J trimming: 6 bases; junction bases outside the gene matches: 12. The data were taken from a study of CD8 T cells in ankylosing spondylitis. The study, taken as a whole, reports: Seemingly characteristic of ankylosing spondylitis blood was a TCR beta motif consisting of under 10 highly homologous variants. From matched ankylosing spondylitis synovial fluid, disease-linked clones were reportedly recovered at significantly enriched levels.

Each CDR3 protein is one row after TCRdb ran MiXCR on the 5' RACE reads. The sample comprises 500,000 to 550,000 distinct CDR3 sequences, about 13% of which are singletons, and 6.8% rests with the top ten. The sequencing sample was made of blood, either unsorted or a sorted T cell fraction (not recorded which). The receptor was isolated from a male donor with ankylosing spondylitis. This rearrangement joins TRBV5-1 to TRBJ2-2; 7 nucleotides line up with TRBD2. The DNA for the CDR3 is TGCGCCAGCAGCCTTACTAGCGTCCTCAACGCCGGGGAGCTGTTTTTT. Translation: CASSLTSVLNAGELFF.